This T cell receptor (beta chain) came from a study of blood T cell repertoires in COVID-19. V lost 5 bases and J lost 4, with 9 bases in between. This CDR3 is built from 13 residues. Per the germline V gene, CDR1 is MNHEY and CDR2 is SVGAGI. Authors' analysis steps: Estimated nucleated cell counts came from reference gene primer amplification. Here immunoSEQ multiplex PCR was the method, and the copy in TCRdb shows in-frame clones only, minus some. The DNA was the basis for D and trimming; V, J and clone size are from that table. The sample shows approximately 50,000 clones, approximately 89% of them seen only once.

The chain recombines TRBV6-5 with TRBJ1-3, with D possibly matching TRBD1 (6 bases). The TCR was taken from a woman of 80 years or more with acute or convalescent COVID-19. The sample was peripheral blood. The CDR3 region has the DNA TGTGCCAGCAGTACAGGGCCCGGAAACACCATATATTTT. Translation gives CASSTGPGNTIYF.